Listed below are T cell receptor beta chains from one sample, sequenced in a study of T cells in Graves' hyperthyroidism and ophthalmopathy. In TCRdb, the multiplex PCR reads were re-called with MiXCR into one record per CDR3 protein. Of about 300,000 distinct CDR3 sequences in the sample, less than 30% are singletons; the top ten hold roughly 24%. Sequences were obtained from blood. Every receptor here comes from a man between 35 and 55 years old with Graves' hyperthyroidism that later progressed to Graves' ophthalmopathy. CDR3s include the opening cysteine and the closing phenylalanine or tryptophan. The D gene is left open where the match is weak. The size of a clone is reported for some rows only, either as once, few or many, or as a class for expanded clones.

abundance: NA; j_gene: TRBJ2-7; d_gene: TRBD2; v_gene: TRBV20-1; CDR3nt: TGCAGTGCTTTTAGCGGGAGCCCCTACGAGCAGTACTTC; CDR3aa: CSAFSGSPYEQYF
abundance: NA; j_gene: TRBJ1-1; d_gene: NA; v_gene: TRBV11-2; CDR3nt: TGTGCCAGCAGCTTAATACCCAGGGAGGTGAACACTGAAGCTTTCTTT; CDR3aa: CASSLIPREVNTEAFF
abundance: many; j_gene: TRBJ2-5; d_gene: TRBD1; v_gene: TRBV5-1; CDR3nt: TGCGCCAGCAGCCCCGACAGGGGAGGAGAGACCCAGTACTTC; CDR3aa: CASSPDRGGETQYF
abundance: many; j_gene: TRBJ2-4; d_gene: NA; v_gene: TRBV11-3; CDR3nt: TGTGCCAGCAGCTTAGCGGGAAGCAAAAACATTCAGTACTTC; CDR3aa: CASSLAGSKNIQYF
abundance: NA; j_gene: TRBJ2-7; d_gene: TRBD2; v_gene: TRBV7-8; CDR3nt: TGTGCCAGCAGCTTAGAAAATAGCGGGAGCGAGCAGTACTTC; CDR3aa: CASSLENSGSEQYF
abundance: many; j_gene: TRBJ1-6; d_gene: NA; v_gene: TRBV7-2; CDR3nt: TGTGCCAGCAGCCACCCCGGTAATTCACCCCTCCACTTT; CDR3aa: CASSHPGNSPLHF
abundance: many; j_gene: TRBJ2-2; d_gene: NA; v_gene: TRBV20-1; CDR3nt: TGCAGTGCTAGAGATCAGGAGAACACCGGGGAGCTGTTTTTT; CDR3aa: CSARDQENTGELFF
abundance: many; j_gene: TRBJ2-3; d_gene: NA; v_gene: TRBV6-5; CDR3nt: TGTGCCAGCAGTTACTCGGGGGACGTCAGCACAGATACGCAGTATTTT; CDR3aa: CASSYSGDVSTDTQYF
abundance: NA; j_gene: TRBJ2-7; d_gene: NA; v_gene: TRBV2; CDR3nt: TGTGCCAGCAGTGAGTTGGTTGTTGGCCACGAGCAGTACTTC; CDR3aa: CASSELVVGHEQYF
abundance: NA; j_gene: TRBJ2-5; d_gene: NA; v_gene: TRBV6-5; CDR3nt: TGTGCCAGCAGTTACTCGATGTCGGCAGGGCAAGGGACCCAGTACTTC; CDR3aa: CASSYSMSAGQGTQYF
abundance: many; j_gene: TRBJ2-2; d_gene: NA; v_gene: TRBV2; CDR3nt: TGTGCCAGCAGTGAAGTGGTAGTCACCGGGGAGCTGTTTTTT; CDR3aa: CASSEVVVTGELFF
abundance: many; j_gene: TRBJ2-7; d_gene: TRBD2; v_gene: TRBV9; CDR3nt: TGTGCCAGCAGCGTCCAGGGGACTAGCGAATCTGGGCAGTACTTC; CDR3aa: CASSVQGTSESGQYF
abundance: NA; j_gene: TRBJ1-2; d_gene: NA; v_gene: TRBV19; CDR3nt: TGTGCCAGTAGTATGGCGGACAGCTACGGCTACACCTTC; CDR3aa: CASSMADSYGYTF
abundance: once; j_gene: TRBJ2-5; d_gene: NA; v_gene: TRBV6-1; CDR3nt: TGTGCCAGCAGCCTCGCCATCTTCGAGACCCAGTACTTC; CDR3aa: CASSLAIFETQYF